These T cell receptor beta chains were read from a single sample in a study of CD4+ T cells in melanoma. Here immunoSEQ multiplex PCR was the method, and the copy in TCRdb shows in-frame clones only, minus some. The data contain about 9,900 clones, 69% of them seen just once; the ten biggest clones take up roughly a fifth. Sequenced: peripheral blood. These receptors were obtained from a human donor with melanoma. The CDR3 runs from the conserved cysteine through the conserved F or W. The D gene is left open where the match is weak. The size field is filled for only some rows; it gives once, few, many or a size class.

CASSFRLAGPPGETQYF,TGTGCCAGCAGCTTCCGACTAGCGGGGCCGCCGGGTGAGACCCAGTACTTC,.,TRBJ2-5,TRBV7-8,TRBD2
CASSHLGQGGYQPQHF,TGTGCCAGCAGTCACCTAGGACAGGGAGGGTATCAGCCCCAGCATTTT,.,TRBJ1-5,TRBV28,TRBD1
CASTDSSYEQYF,TGTGCCAGCACCGACAGCTCCTACGAGCAGTACTTC,.,TRBJ2-7,TRBV6-5,.
CASSVGQGGEKLFF,TGTGCCAGCAGCGTAGGACAGGGCGGTGAAAAACTGTTTTTT,medium-sized,TRBJ1-4,TRBV9,TRBD1
CASSLGLEQYF,TGCGCCAGCAGCTTGGGTCTCGAGCAGTACTTC,.,TRBJ2-7,TRBV5-1,.
CASSLYPDYEQYF,TGTGCCAGCAGCTTATACCCTGACTACGAGCAGTACTTC,.,TRBJ2-7,TRBV7-2,.
CASSLWDSPYEQYF,TGTGCCAGCAGCTTGTGGGACTCCCCCTACGAGCAGTACTTC,once,TRBJ2-7,TRBV5-5,.
CASSIQEGIYGYTF,TGTGCCAGCAGCATCCAGGAGGGAATCTATGGCTACACCTTC,.,TRBJ1-2,TRBV7-9,.
CASSLKGQGRGETQYF,TGTGCCAGCAGCTTGAAAGGACAGGGGAGAGGGGAGACCCAGTACTTC,.,TRBJ2-5,TRBV5-7,TRBD1
CASSPTGGPPHNEQFF,TGTGCCAGCTCACCAACAGGGGGTCCCCCACACAATGAGCAGTTCTTC,.,TRBJ2-1,TRBV18,TRBD1
CASSLGPEGSPLHF,TGTGCCAGCAGCTTAGGCCCAGAGGGTTCACCCCTCCACTTT,.,TRBJ1-6,TRBV11-2,.
CASSYPTGYGYGYTF,TGTGCCAGCAGTTACCCCACAGGGTACGGCTATGGCTACACCTTC,.,TRBJ1-2,TRBV6-5,.
CASSPLRERRELFF,TGCGCCAGCAGCCCTTTGAGGGAACGCAGGGAGCTGTTTTTT,.,TRBJ2-2,TRBV5-1,.
CASSPGQMAVGFTEAFF,TGTGCCAGCTCTCCAGGGCAAATGGCCGTGGGGTTCACTGAAGCTTTCTTT,.,TRBJ1-1,TRBV18,.
CASSYSWNTEAFF,TGTGCCAGCAGTTATTCGTGGAACACTGAAGCTTTCTTT,.,TRBJ1-1,TRBV6-5,.
CAWTGDTSTQYF,TGTGCCTGGACAGGGGACACAAGTACGCAGTATTTT,few,TRBJ2-3,TRBV30,.
CASSADGAVINEQYF,TGTGCCAGCAGCGCAGACGGGGCCGTCATCAACGAGCAGTACTTC,few,TRBJ2-7,TRBV9,.
CASSRLDREETQYF,TGTGCCAGCTCACGTTTGGACAGAGAAGAGACCCAGTACTTC,.,TRBJ2-5,TRBV18,.
CASSLDPRGFYEQYF,TGTGCCAGCAGCTTAGATCCCAGGGGGTTCTACGAGCAGTACTTC,.,TRBJ2-7,TRBV13,TRBD1
CASSGRGFNEKLFF,TGTGCCAGCAGCGGACGGGGCTTTAATGAAAAACTGTTTTTT,.,TRBJ1-4,TRBV6-1,.
CATRAGEYSYNSPLHF,TGCGCCACCCGTGCTGGGGAGTACTCCTATAATTCACCCCTCCACTTT,.,TRBJ1-6,TRBV4-1,.
CASSLAGRLFF,TGTGCCAGCAGCCTCGCGGGAAGGCTGTTTTTT,few,TRBJ1-4,TRBV7-3,.
CASSQVEGLWWNTEAFF,TGTGCCAGCAGCCAAGTTGAGGGGCTATGGTGGAACACTGAAGCTTTCTTT,once,TRBJ1-1,TRBV14,.
CASSGWDTQYF,TGTGCCAGCAGTGGCTGGGATACGCAGTATTTT,few,TRBJ2-3,TRBV2,.
CASKPTGYPYEQYF,TGTGCCAGCAAACCCACAGGTTACCCCTACGAGCAGTACTTC,few,TRBJ2-7,TRBV6-5,.